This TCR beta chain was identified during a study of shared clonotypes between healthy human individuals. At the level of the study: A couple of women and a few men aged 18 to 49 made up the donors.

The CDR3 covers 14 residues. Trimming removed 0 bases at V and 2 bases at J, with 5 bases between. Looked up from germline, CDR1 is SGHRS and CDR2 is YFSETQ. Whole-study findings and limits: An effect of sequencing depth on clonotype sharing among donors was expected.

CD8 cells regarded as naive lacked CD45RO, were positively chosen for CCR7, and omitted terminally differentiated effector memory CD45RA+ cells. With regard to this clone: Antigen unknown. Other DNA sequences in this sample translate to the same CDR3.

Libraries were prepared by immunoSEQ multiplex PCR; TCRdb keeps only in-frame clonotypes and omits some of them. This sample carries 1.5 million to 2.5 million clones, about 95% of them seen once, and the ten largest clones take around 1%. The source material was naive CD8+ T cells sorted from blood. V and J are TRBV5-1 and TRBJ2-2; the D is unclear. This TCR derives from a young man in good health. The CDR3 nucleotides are TGCGCCAGCAGCTTGGGAGATAACACCGGGGAGCTGTTTTTT. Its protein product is CASSLGDNTGELFF.